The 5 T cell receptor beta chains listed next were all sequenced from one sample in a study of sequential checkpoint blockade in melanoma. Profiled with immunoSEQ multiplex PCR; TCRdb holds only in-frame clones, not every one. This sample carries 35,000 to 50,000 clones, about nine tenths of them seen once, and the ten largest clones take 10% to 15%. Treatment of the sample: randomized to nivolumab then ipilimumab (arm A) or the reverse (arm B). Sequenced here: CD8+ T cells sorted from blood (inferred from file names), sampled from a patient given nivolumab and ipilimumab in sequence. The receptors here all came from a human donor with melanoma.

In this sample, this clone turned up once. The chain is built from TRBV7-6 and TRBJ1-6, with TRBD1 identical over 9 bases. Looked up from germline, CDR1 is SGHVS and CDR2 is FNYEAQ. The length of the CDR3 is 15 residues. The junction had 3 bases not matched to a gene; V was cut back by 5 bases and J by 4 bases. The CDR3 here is CASSIGTGYNSPLHF. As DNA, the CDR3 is TGTGCCAGCAGCATTGGGACAGGGTATAATTCACCCCTCCACTTT.

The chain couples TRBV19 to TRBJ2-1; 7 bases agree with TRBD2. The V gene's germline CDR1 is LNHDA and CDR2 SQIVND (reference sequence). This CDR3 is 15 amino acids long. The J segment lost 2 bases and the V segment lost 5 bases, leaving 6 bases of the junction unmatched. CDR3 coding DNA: TGTGCCAGTAGTGTCGCCGGGACTACCTACAATGAGCAGTTCTTC. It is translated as CASSVAGTTYNEQFF.

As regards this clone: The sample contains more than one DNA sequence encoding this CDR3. CDR3 sequence: CASSLQGYNSPLHF. DNA for the CDR3: TGTGCCAGCAGTTTACAGGGATATAATTCACCCCTCCACTTT. The genes are TRBV27 and TRBJ1-6, with D maybe TRBD1 (5 bases). Trimming left V 2 bases short and J 4 bases short, with 6 bases between. The CDR3 loop spans 14 amino acids. The germline V gene has CDR1 MNHEY and CDR2 SMNVEV (reference sequence).

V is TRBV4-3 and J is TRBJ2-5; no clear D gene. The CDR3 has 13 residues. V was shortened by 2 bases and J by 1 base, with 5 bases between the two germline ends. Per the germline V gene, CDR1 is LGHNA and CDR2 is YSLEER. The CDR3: CASSQFRQETQYF. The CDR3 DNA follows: TGCGCCAGCAGCCAATTTCGCCAAGAGACCCAGTACTTC.

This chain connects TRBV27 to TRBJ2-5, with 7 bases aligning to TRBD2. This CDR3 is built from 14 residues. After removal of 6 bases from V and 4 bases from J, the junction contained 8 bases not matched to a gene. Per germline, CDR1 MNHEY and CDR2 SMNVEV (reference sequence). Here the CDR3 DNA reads TGTGCCAGCAGCCGGGCGTGGGGGGGAGAGACCCAGTACTTC. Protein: CASSRAWGGETQYF.